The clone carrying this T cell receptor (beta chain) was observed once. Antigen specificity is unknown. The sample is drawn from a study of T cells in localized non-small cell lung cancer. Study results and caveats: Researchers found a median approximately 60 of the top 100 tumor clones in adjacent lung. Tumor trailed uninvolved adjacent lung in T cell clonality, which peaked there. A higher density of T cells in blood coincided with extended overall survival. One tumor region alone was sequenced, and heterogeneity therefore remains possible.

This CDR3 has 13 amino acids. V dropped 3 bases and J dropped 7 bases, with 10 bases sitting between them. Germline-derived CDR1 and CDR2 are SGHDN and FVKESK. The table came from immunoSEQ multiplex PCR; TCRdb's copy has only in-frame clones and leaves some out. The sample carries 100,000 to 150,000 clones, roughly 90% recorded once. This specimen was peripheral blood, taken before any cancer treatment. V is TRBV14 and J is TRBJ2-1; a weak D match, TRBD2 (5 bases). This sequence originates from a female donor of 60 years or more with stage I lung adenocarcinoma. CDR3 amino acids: CASSHIEGNEQFF. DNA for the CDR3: TGTGCCAGCAGCCACATCGAGGGAAATGAGCAGTTCTTC. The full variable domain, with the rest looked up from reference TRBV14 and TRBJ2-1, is EAGVTQFPSHSVIEKGQTVTLRCDPISGHDNLYWYRRVMGKEIKFLLHFVKESKQDESGMPNNRFLAERTGGTYSTLKVQPAELEDSGVYFCASSHIEGNEQFFGPGTRLTVL.